The sequence of this T cell receptor (beta chain) was determined in a study of cytomegalovirus exposure and HLA in healthy donors. On this clone itself: Its antigen is as yet unknown.

13 Jbeta primers and 60 Vbeta primers were used for the PCR. This table comes from immunoSEQ multiplex PCR, and its TCRdb copy is limited to in-frame clones, with some not included. This repertoire includes about 150,000 clones. The study, taken as a whole, reports: Most subjects had HLA-A and HLA-B alleles reportedly predicted accurately by TCR beta sequences. Another analysis was done later, and it associated 16,951 TCR beta sequences with HLA alleles at 0.05 false discovery rate. A later analysis linked a missense DCLRE1C variant to TCR beta V- and J-gene trimming. Differences between HLA loci emerged in a later analysis of TCR association rates, with DRB1 most and HLA-C fewest.

The CDR3 is made up of 13 amino acids. The V gene lost 2 bases and the J gene lost 5 bases, with 10 bases spanning the gap. The V gene's germline CDR1 is SGHTS and CDR2 YDEGEE. The sample comprised PBMCs. This receptor was taken from a woman in her forties or fifties in good health and CMV-seronegative. V usage is TRBV5-8 and J usage is TRBJ1-1, with TRBD1 as a possible D gene (5 bases). The CDR3 loop reads CASSFPGETEAFF. The CDR3 nucleotides are TGTGCCAGCAGCTTCCCGGGGGAGACTGAAGCTTTCTTT.